The 26 T cell receptor beta chains in this list originate from one sample, sequenced in a study of blood T cell dynamics during melanoma immunotherapy. Only in-frame clones appear in the TCRdb table, and some are missing; sequencing was by immunoSEQ multiplex PCR. The data contain roughly 9,700 clones, 70% to 90% of them singletons. Time point denoted: pre-treatment baseline. The sequenced sample was blood, obtained from a patient treated with checkpoint blockade. The receptors shown here come from a human donor with melanoma.

The V call is TRBV29-1, the J call TRBJ2-3; the D is unclear. Germline V gene data show CDR1 as SQVTM and CDR2 as ANQGSEA. The CDR3 runs 15 residues. V lost 6 bases to trimming and J lost 0 bases, with 16 bases between them. CDR3 region: CSVAEATKSTDTQYF. CDR3 nucleotide sequence: TGCAGCGTGGCCGAGGCTACCAAGAGCACAGATACGCAGTATTTT.

The chain employs TRBV28 and TRBJ2-7, with 7 nucleotides matching TRBD2. This CDR3 contains 14 residues. The junction had 11 bases not matched to a gene; V was cut back by 6 bases and J by 6 bases. From germline, CDR1 is MDHEN and CDR2 SYDVKM. Here the CDR3 DNA reads TGTGCCAGCAGCCTGGGGGGGTCCCTCTCCGAGCAGTACTTC. Translation gives CASSLGGSLSEQYF.

The chain has TRBV30 and TRBJ2-6; D unresolved. The germline V and J ends were trimmed by 1 base and 0 bases, with 4 bases remaining between them. The CDR3 sequence is 14 residues long. Germline CDR1 GTSNPN, CDR2 SVGIG (reference sequence). CDR3 nucleotides: TGTGCCTGGAGTGCTATCTCTGGGGCCAACGTCCTGACTTTC. Protein: CAWSAISGANVLTF.

This clone was seen a few times. The rearrangement joins TRBV14 to TRBJ2-2, with D perhaps matching TRBD2 (6 bases). The germline V gene has CDR1 SGHDN and CDR2 FVKESK. The ends were cut back, 5 bases at V and 5 bases at J, with 12 bases in the middle. The CDR3 has 14 residues. The CDR3: CASSLGTSTGELFF. The DNA of the CDR3 is TGTGCCAGCAGCTTGGGGACTTCTACCGGGGAGCTGTTTTTT.

V is TRBV2 and J is TRBJ1-5; 7 nucleotides line up with TRBD1. The V segment lost 6 bases and the J segment 0 bases; nucleotides outside the gene matches: 8. Germline V gene lookup returns CDR1 SNHLY and CDR2 FYNNEI. The length of the CDR3 is 16 residues. The CDR3 sequence is CASSHPWTGSNQPQHF. The CDR3 DNA reads TGTGCCAGCAGCCACCCCTGGACAGGTAGCAATCAGCCCCAGCATTTT.

This sequence joins TRBV7-2 and TRBJ2-1, with D tentatively TRBD1 (6 bases). The CDR3 runs 15 residues. Deletions cut 1 base from V and 10 bases from J, with 17 bases between. Per the germline V gene, CDR1 is SGHTA and CDR2 is FQGNSA. The CDR3 DNA is TGTGCCAGCAGCTTAGAATCTAGGGGGACAAGAGAGCAGTTCTTC. The encoded protein is CASSLESRGTREQFF.

V gene TRBV7-9 combines with J gene TRBJ1-4, with a possible D match to TRBD1 (5 bases). This CDR3 comprises 16 residues. V was trimmed by 5 bases and J by 4 bases, leaving 17 bases between them. Looked up from germline, CDR1 is SEHNR and CDR2 is FQNEAQ (reference sequence). The CDR3 sequence: CASSPALSGRNEKLFF. CDR3 sequence (DNA): TGTGCCAGCAGCCCCGCCCTCTCGGGGCGTAATGAAAAACTGTTTTTT.

V is TRBV5-1 and J is TRBJ2-1; TRBD2 aligns across 13 bases. The trim removed 1 base at V and 9 bases at J, leaving 7 bases unmatched. Germline CDR1 SGHRS, CDR2 YFSETQ. The CDR3 is made up of 16 amino acids. The CDR3 protein is CASSLRTSGSFAEQFF. CDR3 nucleotides: TGCGCCAGCAGCTTGCGGACTAGCGGGAGTTTCGCTGAGCAGTTCTTC.

The chain is built from TRBV9 and TRBJ1-6; possible D gene TRBD1, 5 bases. Germline V CDR1 and CDR2: SGDLS, YYNGEE. Trimming removed 7 bases from V and 6 bases from J, with 11 bases in between. The CDR3 totals 13 residues. CDR3 nucleotides: TGTGCCAGCTCTTGGGGGGTTAATTCACCCCTCCACTTT. Its protein is CASSWGVNSPLHF.

This clone was seen only once. The V call is TRBV5-4, the J call TRBJ2-5; 10 bases line up with TRBD2. The CDR3 sequence is 14 residues long. V trimming: 4 bases; J trimming: 5 bases; junction bases outside the gene matches: 5. Germline CDR1 is SGHNT and CDR2 is YYREEE (reference sequence). The CDR3 DNA is TGTGCCAGCAGCCTCCTAGCGGGAGATGAGACCCAGTACTTC. This translates into CASSLLAGDETQYF.

The V gene is TRBV9, the J gene TRBJ1-2; the D gene is possibly TRBD1 (6 bases). This CDR3 has 14 residues. CDR1 is SGDLS and CDR2 is YYNGEE in the germline V gene. V was shortened by 2 bases and J by 8 bases, with 16 bases between the two germline ends. CDR3 bases: TGTGCCAGCAGCGTTGCAGCCCAGGGGAACGGCTACACCTTC. This translates into CASSVAAQGNGYTF.

The V gene is TRBV19, the J gene TRBJ2-7; 7 bases fit TRBD1. V was pared by 9 bases and J by 4 bases, with 6 bases of the junction left unmatched. CDR3 size: 12 residues. Germline CDR1 LNHDA, CDR2 SQIVND (reference sequence). CDR3 sequence reads: CASPDRPYEQYF. The CDR3 DNA is TGTGCCAGCCCGGACAGGCCTTACGAGCAGTACTTC.

CDR3 in DNA: TGTGCCAGCAGCCACTTAGGGGCTAGCGGGAGGGACAATGAGCAGTTCTTC. Protein product: CASSHLGASGRDNEQFF. The V gene is TRBV14, the J gene TRBJ2-1; 12 bases match TRBD2. CDR1 is SGHDN, CDR2 FVKESK, per germline. Trimming removed 3 bases from V and 5 bases from J; junction bases left unmatched: 8. The CDR3 is 17 amino acids. Full variable domain (rest looked up from reference TRBV14 and TRBJ2-1): EAGVTQFPSHSVIEKGQTVTLRCDPISGHDNLYWYRRVMGKEIKFLLHFVKESKQDESGMPNNRFLAERTGGTYSTLKVQPAELEDSGVYFCASSHLGASGRDNEQFFGPGTRLTVL.

This chain links TRBV6-1 with TRBJ2-2; 9 bases are shared with TRBD1. The CDR3 loop spans 15 amino acids. V shed 5 bases and J 0 bases; nucleotides not matched to a gene: 1. CDR1 is MNHNS, CDR2 SASEGT, per germline. CDR3: CASSRTGANTGELFF. Written as DNA, the CDR3 is TGTGCCAGCAGTAGGACAGGGGCGAACACCGGGGAGCTGTTTTTT.

V is TRBV7-2 and J is TRBJ2-7; 7 bases line up with TRBD2. The germline V gene encodes CDR1 SGHTA and CDR2 FQGNSA. This CDR3 is built from 14 residues. Trimming cost V 3 bases and J 3 bases; bases outside gene matches: 5. Here the CDR3 reads CASSFRGGVYEQYF. Here the CDR3 DNA reads TGTGCCAGCAGCTTCCGCGGGGGTGTCTACGAGCAGTACTTC.

The chain joins TRBV15 to TRBJ1-1; a possible D gene is TRBD1 (5 bases). The CDR3 is 13 residues long. The germline V gene has CDR1 LNHNV and CDR2 YYDKDF (reference sequence). The germline V and J ends were trimmed by 5 bases and 6 bases, with 13 bases remaining between them. CDR3 sequence: CATSSFIRAEAFF. The CDR3 DNA sequence: TGTGCCACCAGCTCATTCATCAGGGCTGAAGCTTTCTTT.

The rearrangement uses TRBV7-2 and TRBJ2-7; a possible D gene is TRBD1 (5 bases). The CDR3 consists of 14 residues. V was clipped by 8 bases and J by 5 bases, with 19 bases between them. The germline gives CDR1 SGHTA, CDR2 FQGNSA. For the CDR3, the DNA is TGTGCCAGCTCAATTCTGGGGCTGTATGACGAGCAGTACTTC. It encodes CASSILGLYDEQYF.

This sequence joins TRBV27 and TRBJ2-6; D gene unclear. The CDR3 is 15 amino acids. The germline CDR1 and CDR2 sequences are MNHEY and SMNVEV (reference sequence). The V end was cut by 3 bases, the J end by 7 bases, with 13 bases between. The chain's CDR3 is CASSFDPSSANVLTF. CDR3 nucleotide sequence: TGTGCCAGCAGTTTTGACCCCTCGTCAGCCAACGTCCTGACTTTC.

The chain uses TRBV4-1 and TRBJ2-1, with TRBD1 as a possible D gene (6 bases). Germline V lookup: CDR1 MGHRA, CDR2 YSYEKL. The V and J ends lost 1 base and 6 bases respectively, with 13 bases between them. This CDR3 comprises 15 residues. The CDR3 DNA reads TGCGCCAGCAGCCAAGTGAACAGGGTCGGCAATGAGCAGTTCTTC. Translated, it gives CASSQVNRVGNEQFF.

The rearrangement links TRBV15 to TRBJ1-5; D unresolved. CDR3 length: 18 amino acids. V was cut by 0 bases and J by 4 bases, with 19 bases left in between. The V gene's germline CDR1 is LNHNV and CDR2 YYDKDF (reference sequence). The CDR3, as DNA: TGTGCCACCAGCAGAGATTCTAATACTGGGAGTGGGAATCAGCCCCAGCATTTT. Its translation: CATSRDSNTGSGNQPQHF. Based on the CDR3 plus reference TRBV15 and TRBJ1-5, the full variable domain is DAMVIQNPRYQVTQFGKPVTLSCSQTLNHNVMYWYQQKSSQAPKLLFHYYDKDFNNEADTPDNFQSRRPNTSFCFLDIRSPGLGDTAMYLCATSRDSNTGSGNQPQHFGDGTRLSIL.

This clone was seen only a few times. This rearrangement joins TRBV6-5 to TRBJ1-2, with D hard to call. Germline V gene data show CDR1 as MNHEY and CDR2 as SVGAGI. The CDR3 runs 13 residues. V was trimmed by 6 bases and J by 2 bases, leaving 10 bases between them. For the CDR3, the DNA is TGTGCCAGCAGCCGTGACGGGAACTATGGCTACACCTTC. Amino acids: CASSRDGNYGYTF.

The rearrangement links TRBV27 to TRBJ1-5, with 11 positions matching TRBD1. The ends lost 6 bases at V and 0 bases at J; junction bases unmatched: 7. CDR1 is MNHEY, CDR2 SMNVEV, per germline (reference sequence). This CDR3 region has 17 residues. The CDR3 spells CASSPGQGGLSNQPQHF. Written as DNA, the CDR3 is TGTGCCAGCAGCCCGGGACAGGGGGGGCTTAGCAATCAGCCCCAGCATTTT.

CDR3 sequence reads: CASSTPEGQGAYNEQFF. The DNA of the CDR3 is TGTGCCAGCAGCACACCAGAGGGACAGGGCGCCTACAATGAGCAGTTCTTC. The chain combines TRBV11-2 with TRBJ2-1; 9 bases agree with TRBD1. CDR1 is SGHAT and CDR2 is FQNNGV in the germline V gene. This CDR3 has 17 residues. V was pared by 5 bases and J by 2 bases, with 10 bases of the junction left unmatched.

The chain employs TRBV7-9 and TRBJ1-1; TRBD1 might be the D (6 bases). Germline assignment: CDR1 SEHNR and CDR2 FQNEAQ (reference sequence). The CDR3 consists of 16 residues. Trimming removed 5 bases from V and 0 bases from J, with 16 bases in between. This CDR3 reads CASSAQGLLMNTEAFF. The CDR3 bases are TGTGCCAGCAGCGCTCAGGGGCTCCTCATGAACACTGAAGCTTTCTTT.

The chain carries TRBV9 and TRBJ2-5; perhaps TRBD2 as D (7 bases). CDR1 and CDR2 from the germline V gene are SGDLS and YYNGEE. The CDR3 runs 16 residues. The germline V and J ends were trimmed by 0 bases and 4 bases, with 16 bases remaining between them. The CDR3 DNA reads TGTGCCAGCAGCGTAGAGGGGGGGCGTATAGGAGAGACCCAGTACTTC. Amino acid sequence: CASSVEGGRIGETQYF. The full variable domain, its missing parts supplied by reference TRBV9 and TRBJ2-5, is DSGVTQTPKHLITATGQRVTLRCSPRSGDLSVYWYQQSLDQGLQFLIQYYNGEERAKGNILERFSAQQFPDLHSELNLSSLELGDSALYFCASSVEGGRIGETQYFGPGTRLLVL.

V usage is TRBV7-9 and J usage is TRBJ1-1; D not certain. Germline CDR1 reads SEHNR; CDR2 reads FQNEAQ (reference sequence). Trimming removed 0 bases from V and 5 bases from J, with 25 bases in between. The CDR3 has 19 residues. CDR3 region: CASSLASGWSWQVGTEAFF. In DNA, the CDR3 is TGTGCCAGCAGCTTAGCATCCGGGTGGAGTTGGCAGGTAGGGACTGAAGCTTTCTTT.